This TCR beta chain derives from a study of human T cells and chemical hapten exposure. Time point given: pre-sensitization, week 0. The sample's treatment: therapeutic diphenylcyclopropenone sensitization with weekly scalp DPC. From the RACE reads, TCRdb called clonotypes with MiXCR, one entry per CDR3 protein. The data hold roughly 110,000 distinct CDR3 sequences, with roughly 12% observed a single time. Notes on this clonotype: Its target is unknown.

Study conclusions and caveats: PT1 expanded TCR numbers tracked positively with patch test score.

This material consisted of whole blood, taken in connection with sensitization to the hapten diphenylcyclopropenone (DPC). The sequence derives from a woman aged 45-65 years with alopecia areata. Some clones in this sample may be carry-over from other donors' samples.

For the CDR3, the DNA is TGTGCCACCGAAGACAGGTCGCGTGAAGCTTTCTTT. This gives the protein CATEDRSREAFF. V usage is TRBV2 and J usage is TRBJ1-1, with D perhaps TRBD1 (6 bases). The CDR3 length is 12 residues. Germline V gives CDR1 SNHLY, CDR2 FYNNEI. V gave up 10 bases and J gave up 7 bases, with 16 bases separating them.